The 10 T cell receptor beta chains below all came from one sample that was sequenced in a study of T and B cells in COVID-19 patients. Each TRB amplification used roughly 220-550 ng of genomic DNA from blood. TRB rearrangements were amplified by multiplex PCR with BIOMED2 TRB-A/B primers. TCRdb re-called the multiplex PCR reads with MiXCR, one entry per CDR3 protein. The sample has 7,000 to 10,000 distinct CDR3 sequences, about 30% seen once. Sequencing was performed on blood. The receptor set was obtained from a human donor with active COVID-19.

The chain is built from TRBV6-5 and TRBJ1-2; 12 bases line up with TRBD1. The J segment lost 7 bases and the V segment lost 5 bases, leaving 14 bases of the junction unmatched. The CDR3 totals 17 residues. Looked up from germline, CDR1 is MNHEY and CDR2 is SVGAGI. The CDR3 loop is CASSLHRDRGPGRGYTF. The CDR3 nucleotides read TGTGCCAGCAGTCTCCACCGGGACAGGGGGCCGGGTCGTGGCTACACCTTC.

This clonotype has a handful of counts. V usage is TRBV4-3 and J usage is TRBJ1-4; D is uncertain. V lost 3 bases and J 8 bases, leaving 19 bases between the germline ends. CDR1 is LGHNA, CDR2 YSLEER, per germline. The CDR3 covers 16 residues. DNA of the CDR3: TGCGCCAGCAGCCATGGATCTGGTAGGGTCGGCGAAAAACTGTTTTTT. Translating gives CASSHGSGRVGEKLFF.

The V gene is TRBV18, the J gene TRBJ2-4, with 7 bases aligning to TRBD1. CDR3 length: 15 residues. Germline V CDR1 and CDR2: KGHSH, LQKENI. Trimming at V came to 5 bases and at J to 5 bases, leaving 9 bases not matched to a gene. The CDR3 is CASSADREGENIQYF. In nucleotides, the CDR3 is TGTGCCAGCTCAGCCGACAGGGAAGGCGAAAACATTCAGTACTTC.

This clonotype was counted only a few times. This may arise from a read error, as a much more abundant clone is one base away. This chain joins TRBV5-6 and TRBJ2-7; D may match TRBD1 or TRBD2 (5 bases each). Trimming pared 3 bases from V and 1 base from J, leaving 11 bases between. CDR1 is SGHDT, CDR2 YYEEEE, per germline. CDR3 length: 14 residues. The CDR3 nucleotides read TGTGCCAGCAGCTCGGGGCCGGTGTCCTACGAGCAGTACGTC. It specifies CASSSGPVSYEQYV.

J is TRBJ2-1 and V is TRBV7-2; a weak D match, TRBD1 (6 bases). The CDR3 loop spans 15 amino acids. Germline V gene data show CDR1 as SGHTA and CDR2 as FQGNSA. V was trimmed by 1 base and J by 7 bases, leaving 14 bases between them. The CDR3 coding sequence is TGTGCCAGCAGCTTAGTGGCAGGGGTGGAGAATGAGCAGTTCTTC. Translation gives CASSLVAGVENEQFF. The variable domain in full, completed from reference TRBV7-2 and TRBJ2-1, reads GAGVSQSPSNKVTEKGKDVELRCDPISGHTALYWYRQSLGQGLEFLIYFQGNSAPDKSGLPSDRFSAERTGGSVSTLTIQRTQQEDSAVYLCASSLVAGVENEQFFGPGTRLTVL.

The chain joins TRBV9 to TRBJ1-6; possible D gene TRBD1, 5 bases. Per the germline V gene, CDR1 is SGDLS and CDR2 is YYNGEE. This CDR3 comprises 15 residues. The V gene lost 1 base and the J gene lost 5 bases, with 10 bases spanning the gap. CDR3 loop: CASSVQGTNNSPLHF. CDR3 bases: TGTGCCAGCAGCGTACAAGGGACCAATAATTCACCCCTCCACTTT.

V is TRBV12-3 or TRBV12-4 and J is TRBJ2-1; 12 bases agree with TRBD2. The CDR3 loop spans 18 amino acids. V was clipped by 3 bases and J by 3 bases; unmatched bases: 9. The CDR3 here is CASSFASGGARSYNEQFF. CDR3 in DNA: TGTGCCAGCAGTTTTGCTAGCGGGGGGGCCCGCAGCTACAATGAGCAGTTCTTC.

The CDR3 region is CASSLAIGVRPQHF. The CDR3 region has the DNA TGTGCCAGCAGCTTGGCGATAGGGGTCAGGCCCCAGCATTTT. The chain links TRBV5-5 to TRBJ1-5, with D possibly TRBD1 on 5 matching bases. The CDR3 spans 14 residues. V was cut by 0 bases and J by 9 bases, with 13 bases left in between. Germline V gene sequence: CDR1 SGHKS, CDR2 YYEKEE (reference sequence).

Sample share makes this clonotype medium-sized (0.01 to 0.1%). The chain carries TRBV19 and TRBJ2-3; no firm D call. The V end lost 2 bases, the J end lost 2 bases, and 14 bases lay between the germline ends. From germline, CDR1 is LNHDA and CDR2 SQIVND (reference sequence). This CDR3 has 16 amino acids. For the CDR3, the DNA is TGTGCCAGTAGTATACCCACAGCATTAGACACAGATACGCAGTATTTT. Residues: CASSIPTALDTDTQYF.

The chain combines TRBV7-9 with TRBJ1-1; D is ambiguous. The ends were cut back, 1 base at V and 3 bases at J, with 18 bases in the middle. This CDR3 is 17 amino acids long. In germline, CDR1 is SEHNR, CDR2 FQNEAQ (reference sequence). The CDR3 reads CASSLDSFVALYTEAFF. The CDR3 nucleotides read TGTGCCAGCAGCTTAGACAGTTTTGTGGCCCTTTACACTGAAGCTTTCTTT.